The rows below give T cell receptor beta chains drawn from one sample of a study of cytomegalovirus exposure and HLA in healthy donors. Clones were read by immunoSEQ multiplex PCR, and TCRdb kept only the in-frame ones, dropping some. The data contain approximately 170,000 clones, about 80% of them singletons. Sample: PBMCs. The origin of the receptors is a woman aged 45-59 years in good health and CMV-seronegative. The CDR3 runs from the conserved cysteine through the conserved F or W. D genes are given only for firm matches. The listing skips clone size in some rows; elsewhere it reads once, few, many or a size class.

CDR3 DNA,CDR3 protein,clone size,J gene,D gene,V gene
TGTGCCAGCAGTTTGGGCAGGGTCGGCTACACCTTC,CASSLGRVGYTF,.,TRBJ1-2,.,TRBV28
TGTGCCAGCTCACCCGAACGGGACACAGATACGCAGTATTTT,CASSPERDTDTQYF,once,TRBJ2-3,.,TRBV18
TGTGCCAGCAGCTTACAGGCGAATTCCTACGAGCAGTACTTC,CASSLQANSYEQYF,few,TRBJ2-7,.,TRBV5-4
TGCGCCAGCGGATCCAGGGGCACAGATACGCAGTATTTT,CASGSRGTDTQYF,.,TRBJ2-3,.,TRBV10-1
TGCGCCAGCAGCTTGGGAGGGGGGGTACAACAAGAGACCCAGTACTTC,CASSLGGGVQQETQYF,.,TRBJ2-5,.,TRBV5-1
TGTGCCAGCAGTGACAGCGGGGGGGCAGATGAGCAGTTCTTC,CASSDSGGADEQFF,few,TRBJ2-1,TRBD2,TRBV6-4
TGTGCCAGCAGTCCTGAGCCCCCCAACGAGCAGTACTTC,CASSPEPPNEQYF,.,TRBJ2-7,.,TRBV7-9
TGTGCCAACTCACCACCGCTAGCGGGAGGGCCTGATCGGCAGTTCTTC,CANSPPLAGGPDRQFF,.,TRBJ2-1,TRBD2,TRBV18
TGTGCCATCAGTGAGGCGGGAGGCGTCGCAGATACGCAGTATTTT,CAISEAGGVADTQYF,.,TRBJ2-3,TRBD2,TRBV10-3
TGTGCCAGCAGTGAAATGGCTAGCGGCACAGATACGCAGTATTTT,CASSEMASGTDTQYF,.,TRBJ2-3,.,TRBV25-1
TGCGCCAGCAGCCAACCTCCTACTAGCGGGGGGCGGAATGAGCAGTTCTTC,CASSQPPTSGGRNEQFF,.,TRBJ2-1,TRBD2,TRBV5-1
TGTGCCAGCAGGACCGACAGGGCCGGAAAACTGTTTTTT,CASRTDRAGKLFF,.,TRBJ1-4,TRBD1,TRBV11-1
TGTGCCAGCAGCTTGGCAGGGGCGAACACCGGGGAGCTGTTTTTT,CASSLAGANTGELFF,few,TRBJ2-2,.,TRBV7-3
TGTGCCTGGAGTACACGGGGACAAAACAATCAGCCCCAGCATTTT,CAWSTRGQNNQPQHF,.,TRBJ1-5,.,TRBV30
TGTGCCAGCAGGCGACCCCACAGGGGGGGTGACACTGAAGCTTTCTTT,CASRRPHRGGDTEAFF,.,TRBJ1-1,TRBD1,TRBV5-6
TGTGCCAGCAGCTCCGGGACAGGGTATTTCAATGAGCAGTTCTTC,CASSSGTGYFNEQFF,once,TRBJ2-1,TRBD1,TRBV28
TGTGCCAGCAGTTTTGGGGGCCCAGAAGCTTTCTTT,CASSFGGPEAFF,.,TRBJ1-1,.,TRBV28
TGCAGCGTGACAGGGGGCGCATCGTTTGGTGAAGCTTTCTTT,CSVTGGASFGEAFF,.,TRBJ1-1,TRBD1,TRBV29-1
TGTGCCAGCAGCGCTGGGGGCGACTATGGCTACACCTTC,CASSAGGDYGYTF,few,TRBJ1-2,.,TRBV7-2
TGTGCCAGCAGCGTAGTTCCGAGTCTGGGGACAACTAGCACAGATACGCAGTATTTT,CASSVVPSLGTTSTDTQYF,.,TRBJ2-3,.,TRBV9
TGTGCCAGCAGTGCAACGACAGGGGCCACTTCTATCTATGGCTACACCTTC,CASSATTGATSIYGYTF,.,TRBJ1-2,TRBD1,TRBV28
TGTGCCAGCAGCCTTGGACAGTCCTACGAGCAGTACTTC,CASSLGQSYEQYF,.,TRBJ2-7,.,TRBV28
TGTGCCAGCAGCTCGTACAGCTCCTACGAGCAGTACTTC,CASSSYSSYEQYF,.,TRBJ2-7,.,TRBV4-2
TGTGCCAGCAGCGTAGAAACTAGCGGGATCCACGAGCAGTACTTC,CASSVETSGIHEQYF,few,TRBJ2-7,TRBD2,TRBV9
TGCGCCAGCAGCTTGGGGCTAGCGGGTTCCTACGAGCAGTACTTC,CASSLGLAGSYEQYF,.,TRBJ2-7,TRBD2,TRBV5-1